This T cell receptor (beta chain) was documented in a study of T cells in Graves' hyperthyroidism and ophthalmopathy. For the study at large: Peripheral blood sampling occurred at initial diagnosis, before any treatment. Study observations and caveats: Most thyroid clonotypes that were expanded above 0.001 also turned up in blood. Patients with ophthalmopathy were separated from those with stable hyperthyroidism by a 13 V-J model.

Source material for PBMCs was around 10 ml fresh peripheral blood. On this clonotype itself: Its matching antigen is unknown.

Germline V gene sequence: CDR1 MDHEN, CDR2 SYDVKM. Trimming removed 10 bases from V and 2 bases from J, with 9 bases in between. CDR3 length equals 11 residues. RNA transcripts were the template for amplifying TCR beta CDR3 regions. TCR CDR3 regions were first amplified by RT-PCR with HTBI primers. TCRdb recomputed calls from the multiplex PCR reads with MiXCR, one row per CDR3 protein. There are 250,000 to 300,000 distinct CDR3 sequences in the sample; less than 20% occur only once, and 35% to 40% lies in the top ten. The chain links TRBV28 to TRBJ2-7; D perhaps matches TRBD2 (6 bases). This clonotype originated in a man between 45 and 60 years old with Graves' ophthalmopathy. Sequenced input: blood. CDR3 bases: TGTGCCACGGCTAGCGCCTACGAGCAGTACTTC. Its protein product is CATASAYEQYF.